The 5 T cell receptor beta chains reported below all come from one sample, sequenced in a study of blood T cell repertoires in COVID-19. Assay: immunoSEQ multiplex PCR; the TCRdb copy retains only in-frame clones and omits some. The sample has 150,000 to 200,000 clones, 88% seen once. What was sequenced was peripheral blood. The receptors here all came from a man in his sixties with acute or convalescent COVID-19.

The gene calls are TRBV30 and TRBJ1-5; D is undetermined. The CDR3 extends over 14 amino acids. V dropped 2 bases and J dropped 6 bases, with 14 bases sitting between them. The germline V gene has CDR1 GTSNPN and CDR2 SVGIG (reference sequence). CDR3 sequence reads: CAWSTGNEGQPQHF. Written as DNA, the CDR3 is TGTGCCTGGAGTACGGGGAACGAGGGTCAGCCCCAGCATTTT.

The chain recombines TRBV6-5 with TRBJ1-5; D possibly corresponds to TRBD1 (5 bases). Germline-derived CDR1 and CDR2 are MNHEY and SVGAGI. V dropped 0 bases and J dropped 7 bases, with 16 bases sitting between them. The CDR3 totals 16 residues. CDR3 residues: CASSYSVGRAGQPQHF. The CDR3 region has the DNA TGTGCCAGCAGTTACTCGGTAGGCAGGGCAGGGCAGCCCCAGCATTTT.

This sequence joins TRBV19 and TRBJ2-5; 12 nucleotides align to TRBD2. The CDR3 loop spans 15 amino acids. CDR1 LNHDA and CDR2 SQIVND come from the germline V gene (reference sequence). The junction had 6 bases not matched to a gene; V was cut back by 5 bases and J by 5 bases. The CDR3 region has the DNA TGTGCCAGTAGTGTAGCTGGGACTAGCGGGGAGACCCAGTACTTC. Translation: CASSVAGTSGETQYF.

V is TRBV3-1 (or the pseudogene TRBV3-2) and J is TRBJ1-4; 9 nucleotides line up with TRBD1. V shed 4 bases, J shed 6 bases, and the junction held 6 bases outside the gene matches. This CDR3 has 15 amino acids. CDR1 is LGHDT, CDR2 YNNKEL, per germline (reference sequence). CDR3 coding DNA: TGTGCCAGCAGCCCTGGGACAGGGAGAGATGAAAAACTGTTTTTT. As protein: CASSPGTGRDEKLFF.

The chain recombines TRBV10-3 with TRBJ2-3; D call uncertain. The germline V and J ends were trimmed by 11 bases and 2 bases, with 11 bases remaining between them. Germline V gene data show CDR1 as ENHRY and CDR2 as SYGVKD. The CDR3 consists of 12 residues. CDR3 sequence reads: CAVNSDTDTQYF. CDR3 in DNA: TGTGCCGTAAACTCCGACACAGATACGCAGTATTTT.